A selection of T cell receptor beta chains follows, all from one sample in a study of shared clonotypes between healthy human individuals. The data were produced by immunoSEQ multiplex PCR, yet TCRdb's version contains in-frame clones alone and is incomplete. The repertoire holds more than 850,000 clones, with approximately 80% as singletons. Sequenced input: memory CD4+ T cells from PBMCs. These receptors were collected from a man aged 18 to 35 in good health. Some clones in this sample may be carry-over from other donors' samples. The conserved cysteine and the conserved F or W are not part of the CDR3 here. Fields, in order: V gene, CDR3 protein.

TRBV4-3,ASSQARPDTQY
TRBV11-2,ASSKDRGRRETQY
TRBV5-4,ASSPSVLAGGLNEQF
TRBV7-3,ASSLGAGESYEQY
TRBV6-6,ASSSRDEQF
TRBV7-2,ASSLSDLWNTEAF
TRBV5-5,ASSLGFRGTSPYEQY
TRBV5-1,ASSAGGTGDTQY
TRBV4-1,ASSQDGGPGQPQH
TRBV30,AWSGPGTGELF
TRBV6-5,ASSKAGHTDTQY
TRBV6-6,ASSYTAGPWEQPQH
TRBV5-1,ASSSRDRVMETQY
TRBV10-3,AIKSRTGGRPTEAF
TRBV30,AWSVRQGGYEQY
TRBV4-1,ASSPGRGRFYEQY
TRBV4-2,ASSQDPGPKNIQY
TRBV5-1,ASSLHGSGTQRLTQY
TRBV9,ASSVQRDDDTQY
TRBV18,ASGPGHRGNTIY
TRBV30,AWTSRGRQETQY
TRBV7-2,ASSRGGQSYEQY
TRBV28,ASRGTGGGQPQH
TRBV30,AWSVGVTSGNTIY
TRBV7-9,ASSSPGRDAGGYT
TRBV5-1,ASSPEPGSYEQY
TRBV10-3,AISEDSTGSSEQY
TRBV6-1,ASTLGIGGTTEAF
TRBV5-1,ASSFGGGQINEKLF
TRBV7-9,ASSLGTGTSSYEQY
TRBV15,ATSRDRVNYGYT
TRBV5-4,ASSSEARGQETQY
TRBV11-1,ASSFLRGEQY
TRBV5-1,ASSLGRENTGELF
TRBV6-1,ASRLLQGGYGYT
TRBV2,ASRLLENTEAF
TRBV10-3,AIRDTYEQY
TRBV30,AWSAGIGGMNTEAF
TRBV5-1,ASSLSISNEQF
TRBV5-1,ASSLEPGRDTQY
TRBV7-9,ASSLVGGVNYGYT
TRBV19,ASSIQGSLAKNIQY
TRBV4-1,ASSQDLTSDFGYEQY
TRBV18,ASSLGTSPFTDTQY
TRBV5-1,ASSFGSGRGKAETQY
TRBV7-2,ASSFNSPRGNTIY
TRBV28,ASGRGAGYT
TRBV5-5,ASSFSGSLSYEQY
TRBV5-6,ASSFYGRVQETQY
TRBV11-3,ASSLGGEQF
TRBV5-1,ASSLTPDYEQY
TRBV19,ASSRSRGSYNEQF
TRBV4-1,ASSQPRSANEKLF
TRBV14,ASSQTLSGNTIY